This T cell receptor (beta chain) was documented in a study of CD8 T cells in ankylosing spondylitis. Germline values: CDR1 DFQATT, CDR2 SNEGSKA (reference sequence). The CDR3 is made up of 19 amino acids. A quantitative 5'-RACE method, one with molecular barcodes, was used to make TCR beta libraries. In TCRdb, the 5' RACE reads were re-called with MiXCR into one record per CDR3 protein. The table lists about 52,000 distinct CDR3 sequences, 7.4% of them singletons. This receptor was identified in a female donor with ankylosing spondylitis or in good health (not recorded which). Sequencing was carried out using blood, either unsorted or a sorted T cell fraction (not recorded which). The chain carries TRBV20-1 and TRBJ1-4; TRBD1 matches 7 bases. The CDR3 nucleotides read TGCTGGGCCAAGGCTCCGGGAACAGGGGTCCTTGCAACTAATGAAAAACTGTTTTTT. It yields the protein CWAKAPGTGVLATNEKLFF.